The 29 T cell receptor beta chains given below trace back to one sample, sequenced in a study of patients and donors after allogeneic stem cell transplantation. TCRdb called the RT-PCR reads again in MiXCR, with one record for every CDR3 protein. This sample has about 400,000 distinct CDR3 sequences, with 16% found just once. Sequencing input: blood, either unsorted or a sorted T cell fraction (not recorded which). These TCRs come from a human donor who was either an allogeneic HSCT recipient or a stem cell or donor lymphocyte infusion donor (not recorded which). It is not recorded whose cells these are; they may come from a transplant donor.

V and J are TRBV7-9 and TRBJ2-5, with 7 bases that match TRBD1. Germline V gene lookup returns CDR1 SEHNR and CDR2 FQNEAQ (reference sequence). The ends lost 1 base at V and 5 bases at J; junction bases unmatched: 4. The CDR3 runs 14 residues. In DNA, the CDR3 is TGTGCCAGCAGCTTAGGACAGGGAGTGGAGACCCAGTACTTC. It encodes CASSLGQGVETQYF.

V and J are TRBV3-1 and TRBJ2-4; D gene unclear. The length of the CDR3 is 13 residues. The V end was cut by 1 base, the J end by 0 bases, with 1 base between. CDR1 is LGHDT, CDR2 YNNKEL, per germline (reference sequence). CDR3 sequence: CASSQVAKNIQYF. The CDR3 bases are TGTGCCAGCAGCCAAGTAGCCAAAAACATTCAGTACTTC.

This clonotype was detected only a few times. The chain combines TRBV15 with TRBJ2-2; the D is unclear. Per the germline V gene, CDR1 is LNHNV and CDR2 is YYDKDF (reference sequence). Trimming stripped 6 bases from V and 3 bases from J, with 14 bases between. This CDR3 has 15 amino acids. In nucleotides, the CDR3 is TGTGCCACCAGTCCGCCCGTTTGGGACACCGGGGAGCTGTTTTTT. Protein sequence: CATSPPVWDTGELFF. Looking up the rest from reference TRBV15 and TRBJ2-2 gives the full variable domain: DAMVIQNPRYQVTQFGKPVTLSCSQTLNHNVMYWYQQKSSQAPKLLFHYYDKDFNNEADTPDNFQSRRPNTSFCFLDIRSPGLGDTAMYLCATSPPVWDTGELFFGEGSRLTVL.

The V and J genes are TRBV5-1 and TRBJ2-1; D is perhaps TRBD1 or TRBD2 (5 bases each). The CDR3 consists of 17 residues. CDR1 is SGHRS, CDR2 YFSETQ, per germline. The V end was cut by 0 bases, the J end by 6 bases, with 19 bases between. The CDR3 DNA reads as TGCGCCAGCAGCTTGGGGCAGAACCGGGGCCCAAGCAATGAGCAGTTCTTC. Translated, it gives CASSLGQNRGPSNEQFF.

This chain connects TRBV5-1 to TRBJ2-2; 9 positions match TRBD1. V lost 3 bases to trimming and J lost 4 bases; unmatched junction nucleotides: 13. CDR3 size: 18 residues. Per the germline V gene, CDR1 is SGHRS and CDR2 is YFSETQ. The CDR3 DNA sequence: TGCGCCAGCAGCTCCCGGGCGAAGGGACAGGGAAGCACCGGGGAGCTGTTTTTT. This gives the protein CASSSRAKGQGSTGELFF.

V and J are TRBV2 and TRBJ2-1; 7 positions agree with TRBD1. This CDR3 region has 12 residues. In germline, CDR1 is SNHLY, CDR2 FYNNEI. Germline trimming cut 5 bases from V and 8 bases from J; bases unmatched to any gene: 3. The CDR3 DNA reads as TGTGCCAGCAGTAAAGACAGGGATGAGCAGTTCTTC. Its translation: CASSKDRDEQFF.

This clonotype showed up just a few times. The junction differs from germline at one of its ends, possibly a read error. The chain carries TRBV12-3 or TRBV12-4 and TRBJ2-3, with 11 bases that match TRBD2. This CDR3 has 13 amino acids. For the CDR3, the DNA is TGTGCCAGCAGTCTAGCGGGGGGAGCGACGCAGTATTTT. Its protein product is CASSLAGGATQYF.

The chain is built from TRBV7-2 and TRBJ1-1; D might be TRBD1 (6 bases). The CDR3 runs to 13 residues. The germline V gene has CDR1 SGHTA and CDR2 FQGNSA. Trimming shortened V by 5 bases and J by 7 bases, and 14 bases separated the two germline ends. The DNA of the CDR3 is TGTGCCAGCAGCGCCAGGGGTGGAGGTGAAGCTTTCTTT. Its protein product is CASSARGGGEAFF.

This clonotype was detected only a few times. This chain connects TRBV6-5 to TRBJ2-5; tentatively, D is TRBD2 (7 bases). The germline V gene has CDR1 MNHEY and CDR2 SVGAGI. The CDR3 is 16 residues long. V lost 3 bases to trimming and J lost 2 bases, with 16 bases between them. The CDR3 region is CASSYGGDTVQETQYF. In nucleotides, the CDR3 is TGTGCCAGCAGTTATGGGGGGGACACGGTACAAGAGACCCAGTACTTC.

The sample holds a few counts of this clonotype. This chain connects TRBV5-1 to TRBJ2-3; TRBD2 matches at 10 bases. The CDR3 covers 15 residues. V lost 4 bases and J lost 2; bases outside the gene matches: 4. Germline V gives CDR1 SGHRS, CDR2 YFSETQ. CDR3 DNA sequence: TGCGCCAGCAGCCTAGCGGGGGTTTACACAGATACGCAGTATTTT. Translating gives CASSLAGVYTDTQYF.

There are many counts of this clonotype. The chain recombines TRBV4-1 with TRBJ2-1; 12 bases align to TRBD2. The CDR3 has 15 residues. CDR1 MGHRA and CDR2 YSYEKL come from the germline V gene. The junction had 4 bases not matched to a gene; V was cut back by 2 bases and J by 8 bases. The CDR3 here is CASSQLAGGLYEQFF. CDR3 nucleotides: TGCGCCAGCAGCCAACTAGCGGGAGGGCTATATGAGCAGTTCTTC.

This clonotype has more than one count but fewer than ten. The rearrangement links TRBV2 to TRBJ1-2; D perhaps matches TRBD1 (5 bases). V dropped 8 bases and J dropped 8 bases, with 15 bases sitting between them. Germline loops: CDR1 SNHLY, CDR2 FYNNEI. This CDR3 contains 12 residues. In nucleotides, the CDR3 is TGTGCCAGCGATGGGGGGTGGACAGGCTACACCTTC. This codes for CASDGGWTGYTF.

This clonotype was observed at least ten times. The chain recombines TRBV6-1 with TRBJ2-1, with TRBD1 matching over 9 bases. The CDR3 runs 15 residues. The trim removed 6 bases at V and 2 bases at J, leaving 5 bases unmatched. CDR1 MNHNS and CDR2 SASEGT come from the germline V gene. CDR3 in amino acids: CASRSGQGAYNEQFF. The CDR3, as DNA: TGTGCCAGCAGGTCGGGACAGGGCGCCTACAATGAGCAGTTCTTC.

This clonotype came up many times. This rearrangement joins TRBV7-9 to TRBJ1-1; D is unresolved. Trimming shortened V by 7 bases and J by 1 base, and 13 bases separated the two germline ends. The CDR3 totals 14 residues. Germline CDR1 is SEHNR and CDR2 is FQNEAQ (reference sequence). The CDR3 here is CASKTKMSNTEAFF. The CDR3 coding sequence is TGTGCCAGCAAGACTAAGATGTCGAACACTGAAGCTTTCTTT.

The chain is built from TRBV7-8 and TRBJ2-7, with 8 bases matching TRBD1. Unmatched junction bases numbered 3, after V lost 5 bases and J lost 6 bases. Germline V CDR1 and CDR2: SGHVS, FQNEAQ. The CDR3 totals 12 residues. CDR3 nucleotide sequence: TGTGCCAGCAGCCACGACAGGGGCGAGCAGTACTTC. It encodes CASSHDRGEQYF.

This clonotype was seen only a few times. V usage is TRBV7-9 and J usage is TRBJ2-1; tentative D call: TRBD2 (6 bases). V lost 7 bases, J lost 1 base, and 14 bases lay in between. Per the germline V gene, CDR1 is SEHNR and CDR2 is FQNEAQ (reference sequence). There are 15 residues in the CDR3. This CDR3 is CASTPFSGSYNEQFF. CDR3 coding DNA: TGTGCCAGCACCCCTTTTAGCGGTTCCTACAATGAGCAGTTCTTC.

In its sample, this clonotype was seen a few times. This chain uses TRBV6-2 or TRBV6-3 with TRBJ1-3, with a weak D call TRBD1 (6 bases). The V gene lost 6 bases and the J gene lost 4 bases, with 16 bases spanning the gap. CDR1 and CDR2 from the germline V gene are MNHEY and SVGEGT. The CDR3 spans 15 residues. The CDR3 protein is CASRETGTFGNTIYF. The CDR3 DNA reads as TGTGCCAGCAGAGAAACCGGGACATTCGGAAACACCATATATTTT.

The DNA for the CDR3 is TGTGCCAGCAGATATACACCAGCGGGCGCCAGGACGAGCTCCTACAATGAGCAGTTCTTC. This translates into CASRYTPAGARTSSYNEQFF. V is TRBV11-2 and J is TRBJ2-1; tentative D call: TRBD2 (6 bases). The CDR3 length is 20 residues. Trimming removed 6 bases at V and 0 bases at J, with 27 bases between. Germline V gene lookup returns CDR1 SGHAT and CDR2 FQNNGV. Looking up the rest from reference TRBV11-2 and TRBJ2-1 gives the full variable domain: EAGVAQSPRYKIIEKRQSVAFWCNPISGHATLYWYQQILGQGPKLLIQFQNNGVVDDSQLPKDRFSAERLKGVDSTLKIQPAKLEDSAVYLCASRYTPAGARTSSYNEQFFGPGTRLTVL.

This sequence joins TRBV4-1 and TRBJ2-7; 10 positions match TRBD1. The CDR3 has 14 residues. The V gene end was trimmed by 3 bases and the J gene end by 2 bases; junction bases not matched to a gene: 1. Germline V lookup: CDR1 MGHRA, CDR2 YSYEKL. The CDR3 DNA follows: TGCGCCAGCAGCCAGGACAGGGGGGCCTACGAGCAGTACTTC. Protein product: CASSQDRGAYEQYF.

In its sample, this clonotype was seen many times. CDR3 residues: CASSLDVGNSPLHF. CDR3 bases: TGTGCCAGCAGTTTAGATGTCGGAAATTCACCCCTCCACTTT. The chain joins TRBV12-3 or TRBV12-4 to TRBJ1-6; D is uncertain. Trimming took 1 base from V and 7 from J, leaving 8 bases between them. CDR3 length: 14 residues.

The chain couples TRBV10-3 to TRBJ1-1; TRBD1 is a possible D gene (6 bases). Germline assignment: CDR1 ENHRY and CDR2 SYGVKD. The CDR3 has 14 amino acids. The V gene lost 2 bases and the J gene lost 5 bases, with 12 bases spanning the gap. Here the CDR3 reads CAISEKGVGTEAFF. CDR3 in DNA: TGTGCCATCAGTGAGAAGGGGGTTGGGACTGAAGCTTTCTTT.

The table lists this clonotype with many counts. CDR3 sequence (DNA): TGTGCCAGCAGGGCGTCGGGACAGCCCCAGCATTTT. Protein: CASRASGQPQHF. The chain has TRBV12-3 or TRBV12-4 and TRBJ1-5; D unresolved. V lost 6 bases, J lost 7 bases, and 10 bases lay in between. The CDR3 is 12 residues long.

This clonotype has at least ten counts. The chain combines TRBV5-1 with TRBJ2-1; 7 bases are a match to TRBD2. J was trimmed by 9 bases and V by 3 bases; bases with no gene match: 12. The CDR3 runs 15 residues. Looked up from germline, CDR1 is SGHRS and CDR2 is YFSETQ. The CDR3 sequence: CASSYRTRSDGEQFF. CDR3 nucleotide sequence: TGCGCCAGCAGCTATCGGACTAGGTCCGACGGTGAGCAGTTCTTC.

Only a few counts were recorded for this clonotype. This chain links TRBV6-1 with TRBJ2-7; perhaps TRBD1 as D (6 bases). The CDR3 spans 13 residues. The germline V gene has CDR1 MNHNS and CDR2 SASEGT. The V and J ends lost 8 bases and 2 bases respectively, with 13 bases between them. This CDR3 is CASGRDTTYEQYF. CDR3 coding DNA: TGTGCCAGCGGAAGGGACACCACCTACGAGCAGTACTTC.

This clonotype was seen ten or more times. This sequence joins TRBV5-5 and TRBJ2-2, with D unresolved. Per the germline V gene, CDR1 is SGHKS and CDR2 is YYEKEE (reference sequence). The CDR3 loop spans 12 amino acids. Trimming left V 2 bases short and J 6 bases short, with 5 bases between. CDR3 in amino acids: CASSFPAGELFF. CDR3 DNA: TGTGCCAGCAGCTTTCCCGCCGGGGAGCTGTTTTTT.

This chain connects TRBV12-3 or TRBV12-4 to TRBJ1-2, with D hard to call. V was trimmed by 6 bases and J by 5 bases, leaving 25 bases between them. This CDR3 has 17 amino acids. CDR3: CASSITQIVSGRYGYTF. CDR3 nucleotide sequence: TGTGCCAGCAGCATCACTCAAATCGTATCGGGAAGATATGGCTACACCTTC.

This clonotype has more than one count but fewer than ten. The chain uses TRBV12-3 or TRBV12-4 and TRBJ2-2, with a tentative D call TRBD1 (6 bases). This CDR3 spans 14 amino acids. V was trimmed by 2 bases and J by 4 bases, leaving 8 bases between them. CDR3 coding DNA: TGTGCCAGCAGTTTACAGGGGCCCACCGGGGAGCTGTTTTTT. Translation gives CASSLQGPTGELFF.

This clonotype showed up just a few times. The chain has TRBV29-1 and TRBJ1-4; possible D gene TRBD1, 6 bases. The CDR3 covers 15 residues. Trimming pared 5 bases from V and 0 bases from J, leaving 13 bases between. CDR1 and CDR2 from the germline V gene are SQVTM and ANQGSEA. CDR3 in amino acids: CSVLLRGATNEKLFF. CDR3 DNA sequence: TGCAGCGTTCTCTTGAGGGGGGCAACTAATGAAAAACTGTTTTTT. Based on the CDR3 plus reference TRBV29-1 and TRBJ1-4, the full variable domain is SAVISQKPSRDICQRGTSLTIQCQVDSQVTMMFWYRQQPGQSLTLIATANQGSEATYESGFVIDKFPISRPNLTFSTLTVSNMSPEDSSIYLCSVLLRGATNEKLFFGSGTQLSVL.

This clonotype was seen only a few times. J is TRBJ2-7 and V is TRBV7-8; 7 nucleotides agree with TRBD1. CDR3 length equals 16 residues. J lost 9 bases, V lost 2 bases, and 16 bases had no gene match. Germline CDR1 reads SGHVS; CDR2 reads FQNEAQ. The CDR3 region is CASSLQPGQKTWVQYF. The CDR3 region has the DNA TGTGCCAGCAGCTTACAACCGGGACAGAAAACGTGGGTGCAGTACTTC.